Only a few counts were recorded for the clone carrying this TCR beta chain. Primers for the PCR totalled 60 Vbeta and 13 Jbeta. Some clones are missing from TCRdb's copy, which holds only in-frame ones; the method was immunoSEQ multiplex PCR. The table has 150,000 or so clones, over 65% seen once. The source of the sample is a study of cytomegalovirus exposure and HLA in healthy donors. Trimming removed 5 bases from V and 9 bases from J; junction bases left unmatched: 4. Germline CDR1 reads SEHNR; CDR2 reads FQNEAQ (reference sequence). The length of the CDR3 is 12 residues. The TCR comes from a young man in good health and CMV-seronegative. The chain is built from TRBV7-9 and TRBJ1-1; TRBD1 agrees at 9 bases. The sample taken for sequencing was PBMCs. CDR3 amino acids: CASSPGQGQAFF. Here the CDR3 DNA reads TGTGCCAGCAGCCCAGGACAGGGGCAAGCTTTCTTT.